These 12 T cell receptor beta chains were all obtained from the same sample, sequenced in a study of blood T cell repertoires in COVID-19. Here immunoSEQ multiplex PCR was the method, and the copy in TCRdb shows in-frame clones only, minus some. The sample holds a few hundred thousand clones, more than 65% seen once. Sequencing was performed on peripheral blood. The source is a human donor in a cohort sampled during active COVID-19.

V is TRBV28 and J is TRBJ2-5; the match to TRBD2 covers 12 bases. The CDR3 contains 17 residues. V lost 5 bases, J lost 5 bases, and 12 bases stayed unmatched. Germline loops: CDR1 MDHEN, CDR2 SYDVKM. The CDR3 DNA is TGTGCCAGCAGTCCCTACCCCGGACTAGCGGGAATGGAGACCCAGTACTTC. It yields the protein CASSPYPGLAGMETQYF.

The chain carries TRBV7-2 and TRBJ2-2; D possibly corresponds to TRBD2 (6 bases). Trimming took 6 bases from V and 7 from J, leaving 15 bases between them. This CDR3 spans 14 amino acids. Per the germline V gene, CDR1 is SGHTA and CDR2 is FQGNSA. CDR3 protein: CASSVAAGLGELFF. In nucleotides, the CDR3 is TGTGCCAGCAGTGTTGCCGCGGGGCTCGGGGAGCTGTTTTTT. Combining the CDR3 with reference TRBV7-2 and TRBJ2-2 gives the whole variable domain GAGVSQSPSNKVTEKGKDVELRCDPISGHTALYWYRQSLGQGLEFLIYFQGNSAPDKSGLPSDRFSAERTGGSVSTLTIQRTQQEDSAVYLCASSVAAGLGELFFGEGSRLTVL.

The chain combines TRBV5-1 with TRBJ2-3, with 11 bases lining up with TRBD2. V dropped 4 bases and J dropped 9; count of bases not matched to a gene: 16. Germline CDR1 is SGHRS and CDR2 is YFSETQ. This CDR3 has 17 amino acids. This CDR3 reads CASSQILAGERLFTQYF. The CDR3, as DNA: TGCGCCAGCAGCCAGATACTAGCGGGAGAAAGATTGTTCACGCAGTATTTT.

This clone has more than one count but fewer than ten. The chain employs TRBV4-1 and TRBJ1-4; D is unresolved. The V end was cut by 3 bases, the J end by 7 bases, with 21 bases between. In germline, CDR1 is MGHRA, CDR2 YSYEKL. This CDR3 contains 17 residues. CDR3 nucleotides: TGCGCCAGCAGCCAGATGGCCTCTCCGGGGTCGGGTGAAAAACTGTTTTTT. Translated: CASSQMASPGSGEKLFF.

The chain links TRBV6-5 to TRBJ2-7; 8 bases line up with TRBD1. Germline V gene lookup returns CDR1 MNHEY and CDR2 SVGAGI. This CDR3 comprises 14 residues. J was trimmed by 5 bases and V by 6 bases; bases with no gene match: 9. CDR3 bases: TGTGCCAGCAGCCGAGGACAGGGACGGGACGAGCAGTACTTC. Residues: CASSRGQGRDEQYF.

This clone came up once. V is TRBV6-6 and J is TRBJ2-1; TRBD2 matches 8 bases. The CDR3 contains 17 residues. The V and J ends lost 6 bases and 5 bases, in that order; junction bases with no gene match: 15. The germline CDR1 and CDR2 sequences are MNHNY and SVGAGI (reference sequence). This CDR3 reads CASSRSPREGRNNEQFF. CDR3 nucleotide sequence: TGTGCCAGCAGCCGATCTCCCCGGGAGGGTCGGAACAATGAGCAGTTCTTC.

J is TRBJ2-1 and V is TRBV28; tentative D call: TRBD2 (6 bases). The V gene's germline CDR1 is MDHEN and CDR2 SYDVKM. Between the trimmed V and J ends, which lost 2 bases and 12 bases, there was a span of 14 bases. This CDR3 is built from 13 residues. The DNA for the CDR3 is TGTGCCAGCAGTTTAGAATCGCGGGGAATGCAGTTCTTC. Translation gives CASSLESRGMQFF.

CDR3 region: CASSLGRTGGYEQYF. In DNA form, the CDR3 reads TGCGCCAGCAGCTTGGGGCGGACAGGGGGCTACGAGCAGTACTTC. The V and J genes are TRBV5-1 and TRBJ2-7, with TRBD1 matching 10 bases. V dropped 0 bases and J dropped 3; count of bases not matched to a gene: 3. Germline V gene data show CDR1 as SGHRS and CDR2 as YFSETQ. The CDR3 covers 15 residues.

The chain combines TRBV19 with TRBJ2-3; D gene unclear. CDR1 is LNHDA and CDR2 is SQIVND in the germline V gene (reference sequence). Deletions cut 3 bases from V and 0 bases from J, with 7 bases between. The CDR3 extends over 14 amino acids. CDR3 sequence: CASSISESTDTQYF. The DNA for the CDR3 is TGTGCCAGTAGTATTTCGGAGAGCACAGATACGCAGTATTTT.

The chain carries TRBV5-1 and TRBJ1-2, with 9 bases aligning to TRBD1. V gave up 4 bases and J gave up 3 bases; unmatched junction bases: 7. Germline loops: CDR1 SGHRS, CDR2 YFSETQ. The CDR3 is made up of 15 amino acids. The CDR3 nucleotides read TGCGCCAGCAGCCTGGGACAGGGCGAGGACTATGGCTACACCTTC. This translates into CASSLGQGEDYGYTF.

This sequence joins TRBV7-9 and TRBJ2-5, with D tentatively TRBD1 (5 bases). Trimming removed 0 bases from V and 3 bases from J, with 8 bases in between. Germline V gives CDR1 SEHNR, CDR2 FQNEAQ (reference sequence). CDR3 length: 14 residues. In DNA form, the CDR3 reads TGTGCCAGCAGCTTAGCGGGCAGGGAAGAGACCCAGTACTTC. Residues: CASSLAGREETQYF.

J is TRBJ2-5 and V is TRBV18; D is uncertain. The CDR3 spans 13 residues. The V gene lost 4 bases and the J gene lost 5 bases, with 11 bases spanning the gap. CDR1 is KGHSH and CDR2 is LQKENI in the germline V gene. The CDR3 spells CASSLRLEETQYF. CDR3 nucleotide sequence: TGTGCCAGCTCACTGCGGCTAGAGGAGACCCAGTACTTC.